This is a list of T cell receptor beta chains from one sample in a study of CD4 and CD8 cells across lung adenocarcinoma regions. Using its own MiXCR run on the PCR reads, TCRdb lists one record per CDR3 protein. The profile covers 7,400 or so distinct CDR3 sequences, with roughly 40% appearing a single time and approximately 30% taken by the ten largest. Sequenced input: CD4+ T cells from the margin of a lung tumor. These receptor sequences come from a male donor with lung adenocarcinoma. The CD4 and CD8 labels of this study may be unreliable. CDR3s include the opening cysteine and the closing phenylalanine or tryptophan. Each record gives: V gene, D gene, J gene, CDR3 length, clone size, CDR3 DNA, CDR3 protein. A D gene is named only where the DNA matches it firmly. Clone size is stated in some rows and not others, as once, few, many or a class when expanded.

>TRBV6-1|-|TRBJ1-6|14|many
TGTGCCACCACCTCGAGCTCCTATAATTCACCCCTCCACTTT
CATTSSSYNSPLHF
>TRBV27|-|TRBJ2-6|15|few
TGTGCCAGCAGTTTTCGGGGGACTTTAGGAAACGTCCTGACTTTC
CASSFRGTLGNVLTF
>TRBV27|-|TRBJ2-7|16|-
TGTGCCAGCAGTAACTTAGGTCGGGGGGCAACCTACGAGCAGTACTTC
CASSNLGRGATYEQYF
>TRBV24-1|TRBD1|TRBJ2-5|15|few
TGTGCCACCAGATCCGGGACAGGGGGGTCAGAGACCCAGTACTTC
CATRSGTGGSETQYF
>TRBV6-5|TRBD1|TRBJ1-3|17|-
TGTGCCAGCAGTTACTACCCCAGGGGGAGCTCTGGAAACACCATATATTTT
CASSYYPRGSSGNTIYF
>TRBV9|TRBD2|TRBJ2-3|15|-
TGTGCCAGCAGCGCGGGAGCGGGAGCCCAAGATACGCAGTATTTT
CASSAGAGAQDTQYF
>TRBV27|-|TRBJ2-7|13|-
TGTGCCAGCAGTTTAGGGAGAAACTACGAGCAGTACTTC
CASSLGRNYEQYF
>TRBV10-1|-|TRBJ2-1|15|few
TGCGCCAGCAGTGTTGGGGGGGGGAGGGGGGGTGAGCAGTTCTTC
CASSVGGGRGGEQFF
>TRBV10-1|-|TRBJ1-2|13|-
TGCGCCAGCAGCCCAGGACAAGGCTATGGCTACACCTTC
CASSPGQGYGYTF
>TRBV5-1|TRBD2|TRBJ2-3|17|few
TGCGCCAGCAGCTTGGCCTATAAGGGAGGGGGCACAGATACGCAGTATTTT
CASSLAYKGGGTDTQYF
>TRBV6-6|-|TRBJ2-1|12|medium-sized
TGTGCCAGCAGTTATACGGTCAATGAGCAGTTCTTC
CASSYTVNEQFF
>TRBV7-2|TRBD2|TRBJ2-1|15|many
TGTGCCAGCAGCCCGAGGGCTAGCGGGGATAATGAGCAGTTCTTC
CASSPRASGDNEQFF
>TRBV6-1|-|TRBJ2-4|16|-
TGTGCCAGCAGCGCTTTGGGGCTAGCAGGCACAAACATTCAGTACTTT
CASSALGLAGTNIQYF
>TRBV6-1|TRBD1|TRBJ2-3|15|-
TGTGCCAGCAGCGGACAGGCTGTGAGCACAGGGACGCAGTATTTT
CASSGQAVSTGTQYF
>TRBV24-1|TRBD2|TRBJ2-1|15|-
TGTGCCACCAGTGATTTTACGACTAGCGAGGGTGAGCAGTTCTTC
CATSDFTTSEGEQFF
>TRBV6-4|-|TRBJ2-2|13|many
TGTGCCAGCAGCCCAGAAAGCTACGGGGAGCTGTTTTTT
CASSPESYGELFF
>TRBV10-3|TRBD2|TRBJ2-1|19|large
TGTGCCATCAGTGAGAGGGTCCCGGGACTAGCGGGAGGGAGCAATGAGCAGTTCTTC
CAISERVPGLAGGSNEQFF
>TRBV6-5|-|TRBJ2-7|12|large
TGTGCCACATGGGGTTTTCCCCGCGAGCAGTACTTC
CATWGFPREQYF
>TRBV6-1|-|TRBJ2-7|14|-
TGTGCCAGCAGTGAACGCCCCAACTCCTACGAGCAGTACTTC
CASSERPNSYEQYF
>TRBV4-1|TRBD2|TRBJ2-1|18|-
TGCGCCAGCAGCCAACACCCGGGACTAGCGGGGGGGAACAATGAGCAGTTCTTC
CASSQHPGLAGGNNEQFF
>TRBV6-1|-|TRBJ1-3|16|-
TGTGCCAGCAGTGAAAGGGCGGGGTTCGAAGGAAACACCATATATTTT
CASSERAGFEGNTIYF
>TRBV27|-|TRBJ2-3|17|-
TGTGCCAGCAGTGCCGACCCTGTGGGGCTTGACCCAGATACGCAGTACTTT
CASSADPVGLDPDTQYF
>TRBV11-2|-|TRBJ2-5|11|few
TGTGCCAGCAGCTCGTGGGAGACCCAGTACTTC
CASSSWETQYF
>TRBV6-1|-|TRBJ1-3|13|medium-sized
TGTGCCACCAAACAGGGATCTGGAAACACCATATATTTT
CATKQGSGNTIYF
>TRBV14|TRBD1|TRBJ2-7|15|many
TGTGCCAGCAGCCCGATTCGGACAGGGGCATACGAGCAGTACTTC
CASSPIRTGAYEQYF
>TRBV27|TRBD1|TRBJ2-7|13|once
TGTGCCAGCAGGAGAACAGGGGGCGACACGCAGTACTTC
CASRRTGGDTQYF
>TRBV27|-|TRBJ2-7|15|medium-sized
TGTGCCAGCCCCCGGGACAAGACCCCGGACTACGAGCAGTACTTC
CASPRDKTPDYEQYF
>TRBV6-1|TRBD2|TRBJ2-3|15|-
TGTGCCAGCAGTGGACTATGGGGGAGGGAGGATACGCAGTATTTT
CASSGLWGREDTQYF
>TRBV6-1|-|TRBJ2-3|16|once
TGTGCCAGCGGGGGGTGGGGGGGGGGGGCCTCGGATACGCAGTATTTT
CASGGWGGGASDTQYF